Below, 19 T cell receptor beta chains from the same sample are listed, as sequenced in a study of response to subunit inactivated influenza vaccine. Using its own MiXCR run on the RT-PCR reads, TCRdb lists one record per CDR3 protein. The table lists 300,000 to 350,000 distinct CDR3 sequences, 22% of them singletons. Sequencing was performed on PBMCs from blood, taken 21 months after vaccination. The receptors derive from a man aged 50-75 years who received an inactivated influenza vaccine.

V is TRBV24-1 and J is TRBJ1-1; possible D gene TRBD1, 5 bases. Trimming left V 7 bases short and J 6 bases short, with 17 bases between. Germline CDR1 reads KGHDR; CDR2 reads SFDVKD. The CDR3 loop spans 14 amino acids. CDR3 sequence reads: CATRPTGDRAEAFF. DNA for the CDR3: TGTGCCACCAGACCAACAGGAGATAGGGCTGAAGCTTTCTTT.

The CDR3 here is CASSHTRRYGNTIYF. The CDR3 nucleotides are TGTGCCAGCAGCCATACACGACGCTACGGAAACACCATATATTTT. The rearrangement joins TRBV3-1 to TRBJ1-3; the D is unclear. Per the germline V gene, CDR1 is LGHDT and CDR2 is YNNKEL (reference sequence). There are 15 residues in the CDR3. The ends were cut back, 3 bases at V and 4 bases at J, with 13 bases in the middle. The variable domain in full, completed from reference TRBV3-1 and TRBJ1-3, reads DTAVSQTPKYLVTQMGNDKSIKCEQNLGHDTMYWYKQDSKKFLKIMFSYNNKELIINETVPNRFSPKSPDKAHLNLHINSLELGDSAVYFCASSHTRRYGNTIYFGEGSWLTVV.

This clonotype was observed a handful of times. The chain has TRBV12-3 or TRBV12-4 and TRBJ1-4; TRBD1 might be the D (5 bases). Trimming stripped 5 bases from V and 8 bases from J, with 18 bases between. The CDR3 is 15 residues long. CDR3 nucleotides: TGTGCCAGCAGTCCCAATCCGGCAGGGAGGGAAAAACTGTTTTTT. Translated: CASSPNPAGREKLFF.

This clonotype came up a few times. The chain combines TRBV28 with TRBJ2-7, with a weak D call TRBD2 (6 bases). This CDR3 spans 13 amino acids. Germline values: CDR1 MDHEN, CDR2 SYDVKM. Between the trimmed V and J ends, which lost 6 bases and 3 bases, there was a span of 12 bases. The CDR3 sequence is CASSRGSNYEQYF. CDR3 bases: TGTGCCAGCAGCCGGGGGTCAAACTACGAGCAGTACTTC.

The rearrangement links TRBV2 to TRBJ2-3; D is ambiguous. Germline loops: CDR1 SNHLY, CDR2 FYNNEI. V lost 6 bases to trimming and J lost 6 bases, with 4 bases between them. The CDR3 contains 10 residues. The CDR3 region is CASRMDTQYF. Written as DNA, the CDR3 is TGTGCCAGCAGGATGGATACGCAGTATTTT.

The CDR3: CASKQSTGRAGETQYF. CDR3 coding DNA: TGCGCCAGCAAACAATCCACAGGGCGGGCGGGAGAGACCCAGTACTTC. This sequence joins TRBV5-1 and TRBJ2-5; tentatively, D is TRBD1 (6 bases). Germline-derived CDR1 and CDR2 are SGHRS and YFSETQ. CDR3 length: 16 amino acids. Trimming removed 6 bases at V and 4 bases at J, with 22 bases between.

The chain recombines TRBV10-3 with TRBJ2-2; 10 bases are a match to TRBD2. Germline V CDR1 and CDR2: ENHRY, SYGVKD. V shed 6 bases and J 2 bases; nucleotides not matched to a gene: 3. The CDR3 totals 15 residues. Here the CDR3 reads CAIRSSGRNTGELFF. The CDR3 nucleotides read TGTGCCATCAGATCTAGCGGGAGAAACACCGGGGAGCTGTTTTTT.

Only a few counts were recorded for this clonotype. The chain is built from TRBV7-9 and TRBJ2-7; 10 bases are a match to TRBD1. This CDR3 is built from 15 residues. The trim removed 3 bases at V and 5 bases at J, leaving 7 bases unmatched. From germline, CDR1 is SEHNR and CDR2 FQNEAQ (reference sequence). The CDR3 region has the DNA TGTGCCAGCAGCTTCCCCGGGACAGGGGTGAACGAGCAGTACTTC. This gives the protein CASSFPGTGVNEQYF.

Many counts were recorded for this clonotype. The chain carries TRBV5-1 and TRBJ1-2, with 7 bases lining up with TRBD1. V lost 4 bases and J lost 7; bases outside the gene matches: 10. The CDR3 runs 14 residues. Germline-derived CDR1 and CDR2 are SGHRS and YFSETQ. The CDR3 nucleotides are TGCGCCAGCAGCGTAGGACAGGAATCTCGTGGCTACACCTTC. Translation gives CASSVGQESRGYTF.

V usage is TRBV27 and J usage is TRBJ2-7, with D unresolved. The germline CDR1 and CDR2 sequences are MNHEY and SMNVEV (reference sequence). Between the trimmed V and J ends, which lost 4 bases and 0 bases, there was a span of 7 bases. The CDR3 loop spans 13 amino acids. CDR3 amino acids: CASSYRSSYEQYF. The CDR3, as DNA: TGTGCCAGCAGTTACCGGAGCTCCTACGAGCAGTACTTC.

This clonotype has only a few counts. The rearrangement joins TRBV6-5 to TRBJ1-2; D ambiguous. CDR3 length: 15 amino acids. Trimming stripped 0 bases from V and 6 bases from J, with 14 bases between. Germline-derived CDR1 and CDR2 are MNHEY and SVGAGI. The CDR3 is CASSYSASLGDGYTF. CDR3 nucleotide sequence: TGTGCCAGCAGTTACTCGGCATCACTCGGCGATGGCTACACCTTC.

This clonotype turned up a few times. This chain connects TRBV12-3 or TRBV12-4 to TRBJ2-3, with 8 bases identical to TRBD2. The CDR3 is 20 residues long. V gave up 7 bases and J gave up 1 base; unmatched junction bases: 22. The CDR3, as DNA: TGTGCCAGCAACATAGGAAGGATGAAGCGGGGGTTAGTCCGCACAGATACGCAGTATTTT. Its translation is CASNIGRMKRGLVRTDTQYF.

In this sample, this clonotype turned up a few times. The chain employs TRBV20-1 and TRBJ2-5; unclear D gene. Trimming took off 5 bases at V and 2 bases at J, with 15 bases between the two ends. Per germline, CDR1 DFQATT and CDR2 SNEGSKA (reference sequence). The CDR3 covers 14 residues. The CDR3 protein is CSARRHGSQETQYF. CDR3 sequence (DNA): TGCAGTGCTCGACGGCACGGATCACAAGAGACCCAGTACTTC.

This clonotype turned up a few times. The chain recombines TRBV6-1 with TRBJ2-7; 7 bases fit TRBD1. Per germline, CDR1 MNHNS and CDR2 SASEGT. CDR3 size: 14 residues. J gave up 2 bases and V 7 bases, and 8 bases lay outside the gene matches. This chain's CDR3 is CASTKQGRPYEQYF. The CDR3 DNA is TGTGCCAGCACCAAACAGGGGCGTCCCTACGAGCAGTACTTC.

This clonotype was seen only a few times. This sequence joins TRBV19 and TRBJ2-5; D perhaps matches TRBD2 (6 bases). Germline CDR1 reads LNHDA; CDR2 reads SQIVND (reference sequence). There are 15 residues in the CDR3. Trimming stripped 7 bases from V and 2 bases from J, with 17 bases between. CDR3 bases: TGTGCCAGTAACAAGAGGGGTGGGGGGCAAGAGACCCAGTACTTC. It is translated as CASNKRGGGQETQYF.

The chain is built from TRBV2 and TRBJ2-7, with 7 bases aligning to TRBD2. V lost 4 bases to trimming and J lost 4 bases; unmatched junction nucleotides: 7. Per germline, CDR1 SNHLY and CDR2 FYNNEI. The CDR3 has 14 amino acids. DNA of the CDR3: TGTGCCAGCAGTGCTGGGCGGGAGAATTACGAGCAGTACTTC. The encoded protein is CASSAGRENYEQYF.

The V call is TRBV12-3 or TRBV12-4, the J call TRBJ1-6, with D maybe TRBD1 (5 bases). V gave up 2 bases and J gave up 6 bases, with 11 bases separating them. This CDR3 has 15 residues. CDR3 region: CASSLRDSVNSPLHF. The DNA for the CDR3 is TGTGCCAGCAGTTTACGAGACAGCGTTAATTCACCCCTCCACTTT.

This chain joins TRBV27 and TRBJ2-2; D unclear. Germline V gives CDR1 MNHEY, CDR2 SMNVEV (reference sequence). The CDR3 totals 14 residues. The ends were cut back, 3 bases at V and 5 bases at J, with 10 bases in the middle. The CDR3 loop is CASSLGLSTGELFF. The CDR3 nucleotides read TGTGCCAGCAGTTTGGGCCTATCAACCGGGGAGCTGTTTTTT.

This clonotype was seen a few times. The chain uses TRBV29-1 and TRBJ2-5, with unresolved D. Trimming left V 3 bases short and J 5 bases short, with 10 bases between. The CDR3 loop spans 12 amino acids. Germline CDR1 and CDR2: SQVTM and ANQGSEA. The CDR3 region has the DNA TGCAGCGTTGATTACCAGAGGGAGACCCAGTACTTC. Protein: CSVDYQRETQYF.